The 2 T cell receptor beta chains reported below all come from one sample, sequenced in a study of PD-1 blockade in classical Hodgkin lymphoma. TCRdb's table, derived via immunoSEQ multiplex PCR, lists solely in-frame clones and lacks some. The table includes approximately 60,000 clones, about nine tenths detected once. Every one of the patients relapsed after autologous stem cell transplantation (brentuximab vedotin exposure was variable). This sample comprised peripheral blood mononuclear cells (PBMCs), obtained at baseline. Receptors originate from a human donor with classical Hodgkin lymphoma.

CDR3 region: CASSQQFNTEAFF. The CDR3 nucleotides read TGTGCCAGCTCACAGCAGTTCAACACTGAAGCTTTCTTT. V usage is TRBV18 and J usage is TRBJ1-1; D ambiguous. Trimming cost V 4 bases and J 2 bases, with 8 bases left between them. The CDR3 is made up of 13 amino acids. Germline CDR1 reads KGHSH; CDR2 reads LQKENI.

V is TRBV29-1 and J is TRBJ2-5; the D gene is possibly TRBD2 (7 bases). Trimming took 6 bases from V and 5 from J, leaving 16 bases between them. Germline CDR1 and CDR2: SQVTM and ANQGSEA. CDR3 length: 13 amino acids. CDR3 loop: CSVGAGAPETQYF. The CDR3 DNA sequence: TGCAGCGTAGGTGCGGGGGCCCCGGAGACCCAGTACTTC. The variable domain in full, with the rest retrieved from reference TRBV29-1 and TRBJ2-5, is SAVISQKPSRDICQRGTSLTIQCQVDSQVTMMFWYRQQPGQSLTLIATANQGSEATYESGFVIDKFPISRPNLTFSTLTVSNMSPEDSSIYLCSVGAGAPETQYFGPGTRLLVL.